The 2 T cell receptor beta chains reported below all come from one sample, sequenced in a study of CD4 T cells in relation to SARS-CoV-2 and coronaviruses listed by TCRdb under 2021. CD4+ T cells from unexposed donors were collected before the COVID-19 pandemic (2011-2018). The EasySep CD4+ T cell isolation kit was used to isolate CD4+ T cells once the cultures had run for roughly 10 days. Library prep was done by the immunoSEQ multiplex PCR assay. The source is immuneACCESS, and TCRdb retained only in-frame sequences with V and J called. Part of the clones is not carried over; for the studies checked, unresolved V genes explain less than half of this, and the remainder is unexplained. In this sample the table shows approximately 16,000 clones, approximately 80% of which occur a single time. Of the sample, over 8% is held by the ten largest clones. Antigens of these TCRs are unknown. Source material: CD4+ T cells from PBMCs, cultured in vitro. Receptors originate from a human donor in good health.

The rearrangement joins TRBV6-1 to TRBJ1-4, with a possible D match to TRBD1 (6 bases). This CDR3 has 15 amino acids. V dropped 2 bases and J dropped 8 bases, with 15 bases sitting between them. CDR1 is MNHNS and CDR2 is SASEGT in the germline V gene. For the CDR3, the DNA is TGTGCCAGCAGTGAATTTACAGGGTTTGGAGAAAAACTGTTTTTT. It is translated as CASSEFTGFGEKLFF.

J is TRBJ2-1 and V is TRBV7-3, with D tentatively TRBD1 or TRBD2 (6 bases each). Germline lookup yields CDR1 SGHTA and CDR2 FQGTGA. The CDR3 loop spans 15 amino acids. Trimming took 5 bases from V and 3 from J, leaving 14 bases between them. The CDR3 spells CASSPEGDRYNEQFF. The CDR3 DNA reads TGTGCCAGCAGCCCGGAGGGGGACCGCTACAATGAGCAGTTCTTC. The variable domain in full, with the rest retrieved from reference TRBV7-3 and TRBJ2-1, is GAGVSQTPSNKVTEKGKYVELRCDPISGHTALYWYRQSLGQGPEFLIYFQGTGAADDSGLPNDRFFAVRPEGSVSTLKIQRTERGDSAVYLCASSPEGDRYNEQFFGPGTRLTVL.